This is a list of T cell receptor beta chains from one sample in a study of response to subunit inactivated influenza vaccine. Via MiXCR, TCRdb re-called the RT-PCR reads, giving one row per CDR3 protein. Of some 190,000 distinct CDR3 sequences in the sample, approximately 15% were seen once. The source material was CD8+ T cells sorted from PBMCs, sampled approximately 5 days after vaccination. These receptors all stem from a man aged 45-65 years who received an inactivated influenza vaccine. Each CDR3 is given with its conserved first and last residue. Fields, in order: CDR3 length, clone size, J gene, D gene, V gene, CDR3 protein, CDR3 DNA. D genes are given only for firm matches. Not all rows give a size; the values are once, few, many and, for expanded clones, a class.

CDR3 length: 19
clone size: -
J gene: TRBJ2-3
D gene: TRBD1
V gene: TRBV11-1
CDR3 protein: CASSFAMDRVYPIADTQYF
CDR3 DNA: TGTGCCAGCAGCTTCGCGATGGACAGGGTCTATCCGATTGCAGATACGCAGTATTTT

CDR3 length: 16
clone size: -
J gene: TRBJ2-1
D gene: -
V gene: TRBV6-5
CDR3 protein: CASSYLDLSSYNEQFF
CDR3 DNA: TGTGCCAGCAGTTACTTAGATTTGAGCTCCTACAATGAGCAGTTCTTC

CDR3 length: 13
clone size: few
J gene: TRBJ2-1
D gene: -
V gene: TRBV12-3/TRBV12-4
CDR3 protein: CASSLALNNEQFF
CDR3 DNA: TGTGCCAGCAGTTTAGCGCTGAACAATGAGCAGTTCTTC

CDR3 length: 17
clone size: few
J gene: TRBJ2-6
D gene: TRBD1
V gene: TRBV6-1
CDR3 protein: CASRRQGPSSGANVLTF
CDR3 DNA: TGTGCCAGCAGGAGACAGGGTCCTAGCTCTGGGGCCAACGTCCTGACTTTC

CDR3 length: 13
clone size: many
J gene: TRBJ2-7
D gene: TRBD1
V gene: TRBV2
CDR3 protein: CASSWDRGYEQYF
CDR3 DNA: TGTGCCAGCAGTTGGGACAGGGGCTACGAGCAGTACTTC

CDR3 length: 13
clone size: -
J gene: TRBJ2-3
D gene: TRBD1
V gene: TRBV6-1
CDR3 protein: CASSPPGQDTQYF
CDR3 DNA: TGTGCCAGCAGCCCCCCGGGACAGGATACGCAGTATTTT

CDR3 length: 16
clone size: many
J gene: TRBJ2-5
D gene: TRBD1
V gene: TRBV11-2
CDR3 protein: CASSSGGQGFHETQYF
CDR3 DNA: TGTGCCAGCAGCTCGGGGGGACAGGGGTTCCACGAGACCCAGTACTTC

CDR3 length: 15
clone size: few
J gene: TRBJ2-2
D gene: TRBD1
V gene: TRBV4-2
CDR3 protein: CASSQETGENGELFF
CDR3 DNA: TGTGCCAGCAGCCAAGAAACAGGGGAGAACGGGGAGCTGTTTTTT

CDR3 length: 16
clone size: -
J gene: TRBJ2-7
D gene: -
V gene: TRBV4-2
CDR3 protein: CASSQNLQGLGHEQYF
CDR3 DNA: TGTGCCAGCAGCCAGAATCTCCAGGGTTTGGGGCACGAGCAGTACTTC

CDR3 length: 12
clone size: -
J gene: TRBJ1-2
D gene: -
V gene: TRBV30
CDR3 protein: CAWRLANYGYTF
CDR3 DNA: TGTGCCTGGAGGTTAGCTAACTATGGCTACACCTTC

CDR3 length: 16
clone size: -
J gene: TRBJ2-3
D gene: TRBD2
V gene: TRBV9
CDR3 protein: CASTRTSGSISDTQYF
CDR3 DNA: TGTGCCAGCACCCGAACTAGCGGGAGTATATCAGATACGCAGTATTTT

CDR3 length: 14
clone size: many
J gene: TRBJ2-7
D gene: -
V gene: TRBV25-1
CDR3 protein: CASSERGRHYEQYF
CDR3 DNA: TGTGCCAGCAGTGAACGGGGACGGCACTACGAGCAGTACTTC

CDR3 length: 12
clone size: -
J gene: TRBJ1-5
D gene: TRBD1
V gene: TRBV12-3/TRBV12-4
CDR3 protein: CASSRDRYPQHF
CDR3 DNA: TGTGCCAGCAGCCGGGACAGGTATCCCCAGCATTTT

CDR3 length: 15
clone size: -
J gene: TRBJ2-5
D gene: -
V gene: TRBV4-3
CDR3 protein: CASSQDLPGQETQYF
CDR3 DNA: TGCGCCAGCAGCCAAGATCTGCCAGGACAAGAGACCCAGTACTTC

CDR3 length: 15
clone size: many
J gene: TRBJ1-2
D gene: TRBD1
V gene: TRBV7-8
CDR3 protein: CASSWRDSPGAGYTF
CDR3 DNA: TGTGCCAGCAGCTGGAGGGACAGCCCGGGAGCAGGCTACACCTTC

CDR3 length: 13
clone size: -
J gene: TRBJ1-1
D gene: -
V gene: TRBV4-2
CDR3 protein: CASRLTVGTEAFF
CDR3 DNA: TGTGCCAGCCGCCTGACAGTGGGCACTGAAGCTTTCTTT

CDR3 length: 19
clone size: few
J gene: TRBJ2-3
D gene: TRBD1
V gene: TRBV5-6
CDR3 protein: CASSSPGQDFFLSSDTQYF
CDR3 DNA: TGTGCCAGCAGCTCGCCGGGACAGGACTTTTTTTTGTCTTCAGATACGCAGTATTTT

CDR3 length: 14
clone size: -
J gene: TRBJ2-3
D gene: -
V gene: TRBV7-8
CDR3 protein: CASSISGSTDTQYF
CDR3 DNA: TGTGCCAGCAGCATTTCAGGCTCCACAGATACGCAGTATTTT

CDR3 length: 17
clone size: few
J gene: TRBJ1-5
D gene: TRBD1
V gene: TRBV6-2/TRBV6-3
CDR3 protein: CASSYEMDRGSNQPQHF
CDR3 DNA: TGTGCCAGCAGTTACGAAATGGACAGGGGATCAAATCAGCCCCAGCATTTT

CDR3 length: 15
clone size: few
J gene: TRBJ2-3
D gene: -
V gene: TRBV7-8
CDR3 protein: CASSSTGGLIYTQYF
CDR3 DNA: TGTGCCAGCAGCTCCACGGGGGGCCTCATATATACGCAGTATTTT

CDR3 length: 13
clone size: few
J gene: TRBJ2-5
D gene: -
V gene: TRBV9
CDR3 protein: CASSTGLQETQYF
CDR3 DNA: TGTGCCAGCAGCACAGGGTTACAAGAGACCCAGTACTTC

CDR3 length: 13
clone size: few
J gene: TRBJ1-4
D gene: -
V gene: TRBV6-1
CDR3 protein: CASRPSLREKLFF
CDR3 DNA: TGTGCCAGCAGACCGTCTCTACGGGAAAAACTGTTTTTT

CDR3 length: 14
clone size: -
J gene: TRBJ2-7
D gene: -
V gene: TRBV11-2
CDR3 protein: CASSPLALTGEQYF
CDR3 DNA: TGTGCCAGCAGCCCCCTCGCTTTGACAGGAGAGCAGTACTTC

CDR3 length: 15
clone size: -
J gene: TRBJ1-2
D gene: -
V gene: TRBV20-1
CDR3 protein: CSTQEMGALDYGYTF
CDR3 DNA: TGCAGTACTCAGGAAATGGGGGCGCTGGACTATGGCTACACCTTC

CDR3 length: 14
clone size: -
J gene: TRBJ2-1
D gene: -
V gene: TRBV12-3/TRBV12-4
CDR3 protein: CASSLATGKDEQFF
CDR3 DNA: TGTGCCAGCAGTTTAGCGACGGGAAAGGATGAGCAGTTCTTC

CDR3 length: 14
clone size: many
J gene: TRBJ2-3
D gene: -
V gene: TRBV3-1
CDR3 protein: CASSQDSGIDTQYF
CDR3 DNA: TGTGCCAGCAGCCAAGATTCGGGGATAGATACGCAGTATTTT

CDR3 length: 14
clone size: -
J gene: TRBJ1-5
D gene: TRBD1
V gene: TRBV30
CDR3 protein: CAWSPGTVTQPQHF
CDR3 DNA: TGTGCCTGGAGTCCCGGGACAGTAACTCAGCCCCAGCATTTT

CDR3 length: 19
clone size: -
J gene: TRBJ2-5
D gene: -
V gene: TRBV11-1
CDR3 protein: CASSLVGITIGRHEETQYF
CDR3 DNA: TGTGCCAGCAGCTTAGTAGGGATAACGATTGGGAGGCACGAAGAGACCCAGTACTTC

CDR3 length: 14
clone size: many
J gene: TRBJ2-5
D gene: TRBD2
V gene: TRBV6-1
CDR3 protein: CASSRLAGEETQYF
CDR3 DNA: TGTGCCAGCAGCAGACTAGCGGGAGAAGAGACCCAGTACTTC

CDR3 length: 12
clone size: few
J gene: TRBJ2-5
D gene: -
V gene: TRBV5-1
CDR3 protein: CASSLGWETQYF
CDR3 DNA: TGCGCCAGCAGCCTAGGATGGGAGACCCAGTACTTC

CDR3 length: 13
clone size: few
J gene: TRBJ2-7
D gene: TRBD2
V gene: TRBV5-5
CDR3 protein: CASIASGRNEQYF
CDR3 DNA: TGTGCCAGCATCGCTAGCGGGAGGAACGAGCAGTACTTC

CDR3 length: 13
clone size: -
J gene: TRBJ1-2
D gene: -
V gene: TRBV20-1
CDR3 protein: CSARTRVDYGYTF
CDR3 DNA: TGCAGTGCTAGAACCAGGGTAGACTATGGCTACACCTTC

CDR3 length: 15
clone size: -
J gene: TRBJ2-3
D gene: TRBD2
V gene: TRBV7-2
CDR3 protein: CASSASGGVTDTQYF
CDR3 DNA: TGTGCCAGCAGCGCTAGCGGGGGGGTCACAGATACGCAGTATTTT

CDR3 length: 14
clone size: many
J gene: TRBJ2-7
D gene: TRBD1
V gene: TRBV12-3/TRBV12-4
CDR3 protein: CASSDGTAINEQYF
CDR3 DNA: TGTGCCAGCAGTGACGGGACAGCGATAAACGAGCAGTACTTC

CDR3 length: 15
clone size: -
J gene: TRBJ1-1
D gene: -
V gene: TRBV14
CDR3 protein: CASSPPGARNTEAFF
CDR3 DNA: TGTGCCAGCAGCCCCCCTGGGGCGAGGAACACTGAAGCTTTCTTT

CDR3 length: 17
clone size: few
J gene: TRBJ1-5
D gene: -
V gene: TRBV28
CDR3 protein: CASSPSQGNDGNQPQHF
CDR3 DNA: TGTGCCAGCAGCCCCTCACAGGGTAACGATGGCAATCAGCCCCAGCATTTT

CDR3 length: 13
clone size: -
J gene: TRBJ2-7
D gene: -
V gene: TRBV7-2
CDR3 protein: CASTWGPSYEQYF
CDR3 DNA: TGTGCCAGCACCTGGGGACCCTCCTACGAGCAGTACTTC

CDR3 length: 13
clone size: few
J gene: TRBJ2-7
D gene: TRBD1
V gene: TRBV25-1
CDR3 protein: CASTHRGSYEQYF
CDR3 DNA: TGTGCCAGCACCCACAGGGGTTCCTACGAGCAGTACTTC

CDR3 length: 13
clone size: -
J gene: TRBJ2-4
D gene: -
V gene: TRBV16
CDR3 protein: CASSSGGGNIQYF
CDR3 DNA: TGTGCCAGCAGCTCGGGGGGCGGAAACATTCAGTACTTC

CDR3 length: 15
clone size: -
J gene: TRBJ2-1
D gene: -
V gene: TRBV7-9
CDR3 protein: CASSLAPSRGNEQFF
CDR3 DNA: TGTGCCAGCAGCTTAGCCCCTAGCCGGGGCAATGAGCAGTTCTTC

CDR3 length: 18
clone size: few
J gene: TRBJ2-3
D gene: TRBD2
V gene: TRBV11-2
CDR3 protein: CASSLDQLAGGPADTQYF
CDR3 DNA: TGTGCCAGCAGCTTAGACCAACTAGCGGGGGGGCCCGCAGATACGCAGTATTTT

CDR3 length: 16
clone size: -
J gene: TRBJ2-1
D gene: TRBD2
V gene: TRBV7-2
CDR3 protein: CASSFLTSPSYNEQFF
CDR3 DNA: TGTGCCAGCAGCTTCCTGACTAGCCCTTCCTACAATGAGCAGTTCTTC

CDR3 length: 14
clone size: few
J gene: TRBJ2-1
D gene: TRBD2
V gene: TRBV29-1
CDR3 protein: CSGTLAGVGNEQFF
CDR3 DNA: TGCAGCGGGACGCTAGCGGGAGTCGGTAATGAGCAGTTCTTC

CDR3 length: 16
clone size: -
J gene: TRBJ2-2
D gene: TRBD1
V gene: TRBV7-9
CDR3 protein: CASSPPTGVDTGELFF
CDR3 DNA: TGTGCCAGCAGCCCGCCGACAGGGGTGGACACCGGGGAGCTGTTTTTT

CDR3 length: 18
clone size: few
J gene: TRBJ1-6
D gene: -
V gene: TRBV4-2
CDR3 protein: CASSQQGRVSWLLSPLHF
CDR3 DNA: TGTGCCAGCAGCCAACAAGGGCGGGTCTCGTGGTTATTATCACCCCTCCACTTT

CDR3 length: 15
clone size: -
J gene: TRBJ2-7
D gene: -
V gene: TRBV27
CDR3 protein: CASSLSWSAGYEQYF
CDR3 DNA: TGTGCCAGCAGTTTATCGTGGAGCGCCGGCTACGAGCAGTACTTC

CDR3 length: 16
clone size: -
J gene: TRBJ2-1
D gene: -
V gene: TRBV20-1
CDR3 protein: CSARSIEDPLYNEQFF
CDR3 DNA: TGCAGTGCTAGGTCGATCGAGGACCCCCTCTACAATGAGCAGTTCTTC

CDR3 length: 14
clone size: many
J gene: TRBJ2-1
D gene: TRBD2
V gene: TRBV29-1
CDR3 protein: CSVVWLAAYNEQFF
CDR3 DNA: TGCAGCGTTGTCTGGCTAGCGGCTTACAATGAGCAGTTCTTC

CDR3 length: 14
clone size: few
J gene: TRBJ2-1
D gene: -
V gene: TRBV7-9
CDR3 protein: CASSLVVTKNEQFF
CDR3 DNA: TGTGCCAGCAGCTTAGTAGTGACGAAAAATGAGCAGTTCTTC

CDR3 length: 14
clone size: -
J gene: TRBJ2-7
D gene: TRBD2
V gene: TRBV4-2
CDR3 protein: CASSQQGLDYEQYF
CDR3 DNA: TGTGCCAGCAGCCAACAAGGACTAGACTACGAGCAGTACTTC

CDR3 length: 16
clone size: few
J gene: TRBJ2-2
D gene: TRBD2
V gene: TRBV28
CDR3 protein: CASSLGLAVFTGELFF
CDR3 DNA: TGTGCCAGCAGTTTAGGACTAGCAGTTTTCACCGGGGAGCTGTTTTTT

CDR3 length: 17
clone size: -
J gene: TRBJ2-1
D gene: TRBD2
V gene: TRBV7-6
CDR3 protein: CASSLGSGGAFYNEQFF
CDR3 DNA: TGTGCCAGCAGCTTAGGAAGCGGGGGGGCTTTCTACAATGAGCAGTTCTTC

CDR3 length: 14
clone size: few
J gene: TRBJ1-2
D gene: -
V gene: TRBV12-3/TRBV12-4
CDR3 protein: CASSEDRANYGYTF
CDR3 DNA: TGTGCCAGCAGTGAGGACAGAGCTAACTATGGCTACACCTTC

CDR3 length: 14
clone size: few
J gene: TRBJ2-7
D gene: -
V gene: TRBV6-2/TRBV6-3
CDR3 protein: CASTPARATYEQYF
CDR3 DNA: TGTGCCAGCACCCCGGCGAGAGCTACCTACGAGCAGTACTTC